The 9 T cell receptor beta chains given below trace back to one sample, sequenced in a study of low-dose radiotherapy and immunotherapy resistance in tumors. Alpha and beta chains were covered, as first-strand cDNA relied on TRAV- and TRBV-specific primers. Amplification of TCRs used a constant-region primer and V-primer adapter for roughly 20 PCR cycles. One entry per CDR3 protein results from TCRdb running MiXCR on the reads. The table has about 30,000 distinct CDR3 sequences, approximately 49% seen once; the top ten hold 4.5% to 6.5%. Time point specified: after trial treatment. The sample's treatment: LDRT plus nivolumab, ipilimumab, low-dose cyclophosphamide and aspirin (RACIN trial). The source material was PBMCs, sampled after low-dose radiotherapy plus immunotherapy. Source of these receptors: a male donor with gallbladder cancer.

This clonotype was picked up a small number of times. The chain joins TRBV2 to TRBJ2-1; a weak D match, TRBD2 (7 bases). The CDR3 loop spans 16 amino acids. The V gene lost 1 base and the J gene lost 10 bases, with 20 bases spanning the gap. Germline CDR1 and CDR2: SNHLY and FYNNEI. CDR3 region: CASSEEGGAILGEQFF. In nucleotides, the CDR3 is TGTGCCAGCAGTGAAGAGGGGGGGGCCATCCTCGGCGAGCAGTTCTTC.

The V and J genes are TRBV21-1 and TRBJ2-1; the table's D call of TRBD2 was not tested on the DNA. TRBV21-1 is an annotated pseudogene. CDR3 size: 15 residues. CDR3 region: CASSKRSGAHNEQFF. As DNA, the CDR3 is TGTGCCAGCAGCAAACGGAGCGGGGCACACAATGAGCAGTTCTTC.

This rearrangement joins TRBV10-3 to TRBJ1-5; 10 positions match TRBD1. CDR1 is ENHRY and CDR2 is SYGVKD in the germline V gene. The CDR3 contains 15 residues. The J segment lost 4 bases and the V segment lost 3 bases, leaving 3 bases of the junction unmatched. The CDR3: CAISEGTGVNQPQHF. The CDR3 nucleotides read TGTGCCATCAGTGAAGGGACAGGGGTGAATCAGCCCCAGCATTTT.

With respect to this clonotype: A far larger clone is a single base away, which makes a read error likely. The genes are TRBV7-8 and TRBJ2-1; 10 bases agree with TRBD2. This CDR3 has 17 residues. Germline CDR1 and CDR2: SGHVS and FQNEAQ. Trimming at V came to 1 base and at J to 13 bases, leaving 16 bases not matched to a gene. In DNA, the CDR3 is TGTGCCAGCAGCTTAGTTGAAACTAGCGGGGCTCTGGGGACCCAGTTCTTC. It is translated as CASSLVETSGALGTQFF.

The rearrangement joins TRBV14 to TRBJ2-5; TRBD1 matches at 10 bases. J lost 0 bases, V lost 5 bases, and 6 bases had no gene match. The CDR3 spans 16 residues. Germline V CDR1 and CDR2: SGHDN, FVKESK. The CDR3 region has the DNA TGTGCCAGCAGCGACCGGGACAGGGGTTACCAAGAGACCCAGTACTTC. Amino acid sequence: CASSDRDRGYQETQYF.

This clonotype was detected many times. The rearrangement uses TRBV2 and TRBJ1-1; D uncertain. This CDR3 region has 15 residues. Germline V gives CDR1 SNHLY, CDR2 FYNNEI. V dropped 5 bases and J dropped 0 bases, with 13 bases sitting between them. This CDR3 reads CASSNSASLNTEAFF. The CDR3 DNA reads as TGTGCCAGCAGTAACAGCGCGTCCTTGAACACTGAAGCTTTCTTT.

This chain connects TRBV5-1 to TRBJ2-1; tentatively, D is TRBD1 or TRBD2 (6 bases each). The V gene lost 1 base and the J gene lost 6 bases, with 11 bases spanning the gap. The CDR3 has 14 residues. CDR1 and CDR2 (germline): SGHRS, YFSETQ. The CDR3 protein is CASSLLGGSNEQFF. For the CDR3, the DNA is TGCGCCAGCAGCTTGCTCGGGGGCTCCAATGAGCAGTTCTTC.

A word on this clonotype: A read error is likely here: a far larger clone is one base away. CDR3 sequence (DNA): TGTGCCAGCAGCCCTGCCGCGCGGGGGGGCGCTGGTTACGAGCAGTTCTTC. As protein: CASSPAARGGAGYEQFF. The V call is TRBV2, the J call TRBJ2-1; the match to TRBD2 covers 9 bases. Germline-derived CDR1 and CDR2 are SNHLY and FYNNEI. The J segment lost 10 bases and the V segment lost 6 bases, leaving 19 bases of the junction unmatched. This CDR3 has 17 amino acids.

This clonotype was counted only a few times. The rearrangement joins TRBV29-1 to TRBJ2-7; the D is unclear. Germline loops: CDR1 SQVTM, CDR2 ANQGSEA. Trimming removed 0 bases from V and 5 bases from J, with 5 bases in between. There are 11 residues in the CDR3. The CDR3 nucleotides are TGCAGCGTTGAAGAGCAGGACGAGCAGTACTTC. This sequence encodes CSVEEQDEQYF.